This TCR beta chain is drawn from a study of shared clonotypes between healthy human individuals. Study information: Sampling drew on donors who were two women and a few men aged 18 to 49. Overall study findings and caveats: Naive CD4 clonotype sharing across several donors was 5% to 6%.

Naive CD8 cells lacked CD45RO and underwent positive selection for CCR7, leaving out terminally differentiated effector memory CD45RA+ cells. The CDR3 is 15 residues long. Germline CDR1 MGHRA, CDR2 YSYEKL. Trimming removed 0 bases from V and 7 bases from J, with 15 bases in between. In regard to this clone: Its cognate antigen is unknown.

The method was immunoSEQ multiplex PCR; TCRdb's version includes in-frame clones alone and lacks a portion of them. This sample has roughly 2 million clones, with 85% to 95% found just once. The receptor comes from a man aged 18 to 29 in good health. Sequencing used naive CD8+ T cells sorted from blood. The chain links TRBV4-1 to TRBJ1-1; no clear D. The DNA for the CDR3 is TGCGCCAGCAGCCAAGATAGGGCAACGGAGGATGAAGCTTTCTTT. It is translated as CASSQDRATEDEAFF.